The source of this T cell receptor beta chain is a study of neurological immune-mediated disorders. Study-wide findings and caveats: With the multiple sclerosis repertoire cluster, neither clinical nor MRI features showed any association.

Preparation of the unsorted libraries drew on 2 million PBMCs stored at -80 C. Germline CDR1 is WSHSY and CDR2 is SAAADI. The CDR3 has 13 residues. The V end was cut by 3 bases, the J end by 0 bases, with 3 bases between. MiXCR, applied by TCRdb to the 5' RACE reads, yields one record per CDR3 protein. The data show about 66,000 distinct CDR3 sequences, with 4.5% seen just once and around 6.9% held by the top ten. This clonotype was observed at least ten times. Its specificity is unknown. Material: PBMCs. The gene calls are TRBV10-2 and TRBJ2-1; D is undetermined. The sequence derives from a man in his thirties or forties with multiple sclerosis. The CDR3 loop reads CASSDGSYNEQFF. The DNA of the CDR3 is TGCGCCAGCAGTGACGGCTCCTACAATGAGCAGTTCTTC.